A selection of T cell receptor beta chains follows, all from one sample in a study of CXCR3-negative and CXCR3-positive naive CD8 T cells. For each CDR3 protein, TCRdb gives one entry from its re-call of the 5' RACE reads, without DNA. The sample includes some 8,400 distinct CDR3 sequences. The sample was naive CXCR3+ CD8+ T cells from blood. The receptor set was obtained from a human donor in good health. Some clones in this sample may be carry-over from other donors' samples. Both conserved end residues are part of each CDR3. A row's size may be missing; if present it is once, few, many or a size class.

V gene	clone size	J gene	CDR3 protein
TRBV3-1	NA	TRBJ2-7	CASSQALGSGDREQYF
TRBV4-3	medium-sized	TRBJ2-1	CASSQDGARSDEQFF
TRBV29-1	NA	TRBJ2-1	CSVSALNEQFF
TRBV7-6	NA	TRBJ1-1	CASSFITPGLENTEAFF
TRBV28	medium-sized	TRBJ2-3	CASSPGTSGVVDTQYF
TRBV29-1	NA	TRBJ2-1	CSGREASRNEQFF
TRBV9	NA	TRBJ2-3	CGSSVPRDTQYF
TRBV20-1	NA	TRBJ2-2	CSARERQITGELFF
TRBV6-6	NA	TRBJ2-3	CASSYSGGADTQYF
TRBV20-1	NA	TRBJ2-5	CSARAPVNRGPRTQYF
TRBV6-2/TRBV6-3	NA	TRBJ2-7	CASSYPLAGGYEQYF
TRBV6-5	NA	TRBJ2-7	CASSDRGLYEQYF
TRBV15	NA	TRBJ1-1	CATSGVGGTENTEAFF
TRBV3-1	NA	TRBJ1-5	CASSPGTGEGAQPQHF
TRBV5-1	NA	TRBJ2-7	CASSLDLSPGEQYF
TRBV29-1	NA	TRBJ2-7	CSAPGDRPYEQYF
TRBV11-3	medium-sized	TRBJ2-1	CASSSRGRELDNEQFF
TRBV29-1	NA	TRBJ2-7	CSVEDSGGSYEQYF
TRBV12-3/TRBV12-4	NA	TRBJ2-7	CASSSDRIHSYEQYF
TRBV7-2	NA	TRBJ2-3	CASSSRLAGGSTDTQYF
TRBV2	NA	TRBJ2-1	CASSDPASGMNEQFF
TRBV2	NA	TRBJ2-3	CASSEGTASTDTQYF
TRBV7-9	NA	TRBJ2-3	CASSTPLAGPTDTQYF
TRBV6-2/TRBV6-3	NA	TRBJ2-3	CASRPLPSVRPAEGTDTQYF
TRBV29-1	NA	TRBJ2-7	CSVEVAGKNYEQYF
TRBV29-1	NA	TRBJ2-2	CSVRPRDTGELFF
TRBV7-9	NA	TRBJ2-1	CASSWGQVSYNEQFF
TRBV5-1	NA	TRBJ2-3	CASSLAVAGGGDTQYF
TRBV28	NA	TRBJ2-7	CASSQTGAFYEQYF
TRBV28	NA	TRBJ2-7	CASRPGRTYEQNF
TRBV29-1	NA	TRBJ2-1	CSVEDLGDSSLDEQFF
TRBV10-3	NA	TRBJ2-1	CAISDRGHISIGGSYEQFF
TRBV9	medium-sized	TRBJ2-2	CASSVSGGTGELFF
TRBV4-1	NA	TRBJ2-1	CASSQDERSYNEQFF
TRBV19	NA	TRBJ2-1	CANSSATAYNEQFF
TRBV29-1	NA	TRBJ2-7	CSVESDRVGEQYF
TRBV29-1	NA	TRBJ2-3	CSVEDGTSDHTDTQYF
TRBV4-1	medium-sized	TRBJ2-1	CASSSPLGGRVDEQFF
TRBV24-1	NA	TRBJ2-1	CATAGTSGYNEQFF
TRBV28	NA	TRBJ2-4	CASSLPNNIQYF
TRBV7-6	NA	TRBJ1-3	CASSPMGMEGNGNTIYF
TRBV5-6	NA	TRBJ2-7	CASSFVQDEQYF
TRBV7-9	medium-sized	TRBJ1-1	CASSSTTGFVTEAFF
TRBV28	NA	TRBJ2-1	CASSLSGANEQFF
TRBV6-5	NA	TRBJ1-1	CASSYYPSGQGTLEAFF
TRBV5-4	NA	TRBJ2-5	CASAPGEQETQYF
TRBV7-9	NA	TRBJ2-1	CASSPELAGAYNEQFF
TRBV18	medium-sized	TRBJ2-1	CASSSGQGYNEQFF
TRBV13	medium-sized	TRBJ2-1	CASSLGGLAGWHEQFF
TRBV2	NA	TRBJ2-7	CASRSSGGTPEQYF
TRBV30	NA	TRBJ1-1	CAWSSDSNTEAFF